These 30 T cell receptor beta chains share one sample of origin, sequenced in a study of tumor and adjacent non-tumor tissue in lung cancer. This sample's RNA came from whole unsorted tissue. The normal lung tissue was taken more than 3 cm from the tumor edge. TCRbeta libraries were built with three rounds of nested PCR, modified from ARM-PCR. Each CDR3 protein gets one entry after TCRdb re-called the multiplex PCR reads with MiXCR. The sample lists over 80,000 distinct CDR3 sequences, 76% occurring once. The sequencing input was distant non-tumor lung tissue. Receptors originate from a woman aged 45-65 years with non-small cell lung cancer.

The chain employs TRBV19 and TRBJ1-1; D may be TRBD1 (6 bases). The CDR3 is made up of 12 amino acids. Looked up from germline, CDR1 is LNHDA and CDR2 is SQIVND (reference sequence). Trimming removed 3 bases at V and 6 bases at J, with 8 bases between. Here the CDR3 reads CASSIGGPEAFF. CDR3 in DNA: TGTGCCAGTAGTATCGGGGGGCCTGAAGCTTTCTTT.

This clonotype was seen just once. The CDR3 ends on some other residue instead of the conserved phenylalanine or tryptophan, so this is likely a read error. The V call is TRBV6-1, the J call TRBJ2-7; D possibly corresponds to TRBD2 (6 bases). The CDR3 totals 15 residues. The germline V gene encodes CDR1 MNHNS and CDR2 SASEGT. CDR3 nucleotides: TGTGCCAGCAGCCTGGGACTTGGGGCGTACTACAAGCAGTACTCC. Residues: CASSLGLGAYYKQYS.

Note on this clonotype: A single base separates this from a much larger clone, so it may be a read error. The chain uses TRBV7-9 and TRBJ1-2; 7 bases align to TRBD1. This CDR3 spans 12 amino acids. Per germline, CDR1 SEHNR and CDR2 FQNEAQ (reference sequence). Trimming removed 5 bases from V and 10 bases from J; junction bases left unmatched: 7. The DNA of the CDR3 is TGTGCCAGCAGCCGGGATGACAGGGACTACACCTTC. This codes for CASSRDDRDYTF.

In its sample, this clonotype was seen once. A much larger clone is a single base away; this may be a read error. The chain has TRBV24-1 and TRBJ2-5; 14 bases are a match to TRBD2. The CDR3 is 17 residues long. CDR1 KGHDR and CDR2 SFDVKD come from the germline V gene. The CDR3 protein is CTTSDPPGTSGRETQYF. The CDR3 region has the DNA TGTACCACCAGTGACCCCCCCGGGACTAGCGGGAGAGAGACCCAGTACTTC.

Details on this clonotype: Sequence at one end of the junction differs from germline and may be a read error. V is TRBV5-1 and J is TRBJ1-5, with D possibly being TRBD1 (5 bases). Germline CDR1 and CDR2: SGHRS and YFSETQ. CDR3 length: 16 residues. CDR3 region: CASSLGTLDSNQPQQF. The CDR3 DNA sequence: TGCGCTAGCAGCTTAGGGACTCTCGATAGCAATCAGCCCCAGCAATTT.

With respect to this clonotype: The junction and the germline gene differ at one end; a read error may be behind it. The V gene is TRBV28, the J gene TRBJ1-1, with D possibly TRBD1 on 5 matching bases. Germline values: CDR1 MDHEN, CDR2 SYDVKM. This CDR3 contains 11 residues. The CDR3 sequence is CASPWGTEALF. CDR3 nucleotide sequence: TGTGCCAGCCCTTGGGGCACTGAAGCTTTATTT.

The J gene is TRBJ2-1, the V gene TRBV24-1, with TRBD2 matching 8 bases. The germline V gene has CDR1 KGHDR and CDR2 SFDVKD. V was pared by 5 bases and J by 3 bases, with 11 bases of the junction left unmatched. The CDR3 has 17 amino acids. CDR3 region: CATSAKGLGLLYNEQFF. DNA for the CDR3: TGTGCCACCAGTGCTAAGGGACTAGGACTCCTCTACAATGAGCAGTTCTTC.

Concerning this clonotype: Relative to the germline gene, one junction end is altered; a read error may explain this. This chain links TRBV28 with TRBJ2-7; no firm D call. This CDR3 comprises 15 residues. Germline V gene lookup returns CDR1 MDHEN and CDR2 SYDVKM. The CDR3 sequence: CATSTRQHGYYEKYF. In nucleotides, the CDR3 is TGTGCCACGTCAACGCGACAACATGGCTACTACGAGAAGTACTTC.

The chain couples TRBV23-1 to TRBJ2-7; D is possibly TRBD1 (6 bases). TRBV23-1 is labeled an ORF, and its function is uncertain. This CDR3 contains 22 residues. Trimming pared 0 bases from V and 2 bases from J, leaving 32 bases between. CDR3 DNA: TGCGCCAGCAGTCAATCGTACGGACACAGGGCAAGGCACACTGATCCTACCTACGAGCAGTACTTC. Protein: CASSQSYGHRARHTDPTYEQYF.

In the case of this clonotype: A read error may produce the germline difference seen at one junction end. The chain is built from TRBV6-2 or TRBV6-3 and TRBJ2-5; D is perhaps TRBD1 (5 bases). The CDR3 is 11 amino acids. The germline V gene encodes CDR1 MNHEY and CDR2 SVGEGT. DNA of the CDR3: TGTGCCGGCAGAACATTAGGGGCCCAGTACTTC. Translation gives CAGRTLGAQYF.

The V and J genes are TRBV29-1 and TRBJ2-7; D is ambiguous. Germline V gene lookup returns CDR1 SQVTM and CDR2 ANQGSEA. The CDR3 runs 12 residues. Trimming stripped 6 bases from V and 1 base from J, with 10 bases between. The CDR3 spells CSVPPGSYEQYF. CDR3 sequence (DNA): TGCAGCGTCCCGCCTGGGTCCTACGAGCAGTACTTC.

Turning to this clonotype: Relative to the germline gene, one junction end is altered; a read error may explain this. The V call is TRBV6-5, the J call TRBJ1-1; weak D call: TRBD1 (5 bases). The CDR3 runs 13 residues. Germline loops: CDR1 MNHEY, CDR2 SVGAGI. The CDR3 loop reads CASSWRGSTDAFF. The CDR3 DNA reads TGTGCCAGCAGTTGGAGGGGATCTACTGATGCTTTCTTT.

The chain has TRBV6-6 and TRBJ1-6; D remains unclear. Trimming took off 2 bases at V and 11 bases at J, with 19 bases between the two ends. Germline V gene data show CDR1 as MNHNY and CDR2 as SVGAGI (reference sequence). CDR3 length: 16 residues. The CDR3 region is CASSYPPASVGTPLHF. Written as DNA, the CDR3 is TGTGCCAGCAGTTACCCCCCTGCGTCCGTTGGGACACCCCTCCACTTT.

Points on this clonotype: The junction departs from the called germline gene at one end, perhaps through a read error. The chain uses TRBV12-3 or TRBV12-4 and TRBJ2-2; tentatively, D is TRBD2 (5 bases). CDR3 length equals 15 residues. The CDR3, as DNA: TGTGCCAACAGTTGGACTCGCGGAAACACCGGGGAGCTGTTTTTT. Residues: CANSWTRGNTGELFF.

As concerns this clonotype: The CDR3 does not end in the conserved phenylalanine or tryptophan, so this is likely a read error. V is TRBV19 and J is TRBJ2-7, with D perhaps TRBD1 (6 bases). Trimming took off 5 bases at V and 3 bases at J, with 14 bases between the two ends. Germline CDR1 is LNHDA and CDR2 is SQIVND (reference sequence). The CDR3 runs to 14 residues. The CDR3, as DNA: TGTGCCAGTAGTCCGGTTACAGGGAGCTACGAGCAGTACTCC. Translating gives CASSPVTGSYEQYS.

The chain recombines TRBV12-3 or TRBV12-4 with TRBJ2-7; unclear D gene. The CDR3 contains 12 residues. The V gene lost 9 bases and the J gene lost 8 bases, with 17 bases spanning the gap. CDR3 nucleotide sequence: TGTGCCAGTCCGGTAGGTCCTTACAAGCAGTACTTC. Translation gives CASPVGPYKQYF.

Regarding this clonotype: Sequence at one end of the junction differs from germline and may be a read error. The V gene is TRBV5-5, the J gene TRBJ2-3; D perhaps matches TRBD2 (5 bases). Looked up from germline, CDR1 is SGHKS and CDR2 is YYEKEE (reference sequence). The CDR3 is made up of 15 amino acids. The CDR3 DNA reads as TGTGCCAGCAGCTTGGAAGGGCAGAGGGCAGATACGCACTACTTT. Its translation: CASSLEGQRADTHYF.

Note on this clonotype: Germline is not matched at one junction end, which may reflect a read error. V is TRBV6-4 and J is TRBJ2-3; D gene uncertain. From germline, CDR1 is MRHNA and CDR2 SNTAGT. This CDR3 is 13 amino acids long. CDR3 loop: CASSDGCIDTQYF. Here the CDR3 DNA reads TGTGCTAGCAGTGACGGGTGCATAGATACGCAGTATTTT.

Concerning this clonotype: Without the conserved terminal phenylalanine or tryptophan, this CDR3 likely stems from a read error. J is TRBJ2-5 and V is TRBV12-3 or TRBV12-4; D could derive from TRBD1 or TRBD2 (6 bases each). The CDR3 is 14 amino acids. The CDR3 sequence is CDSSFVGAGETQYL. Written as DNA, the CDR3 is TGTGACAGCAGTTTTGTGGGGGCGGGGGAGACCCAGTACCTC.

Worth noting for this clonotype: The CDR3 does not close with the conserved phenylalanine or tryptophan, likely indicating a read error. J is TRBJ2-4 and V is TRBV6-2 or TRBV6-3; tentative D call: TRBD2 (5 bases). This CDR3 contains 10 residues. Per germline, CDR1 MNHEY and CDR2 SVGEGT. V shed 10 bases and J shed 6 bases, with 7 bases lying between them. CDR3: CANGRNIQYL. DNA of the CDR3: TGTGCCAATGGGAGAAACATTCAGTACCTC.

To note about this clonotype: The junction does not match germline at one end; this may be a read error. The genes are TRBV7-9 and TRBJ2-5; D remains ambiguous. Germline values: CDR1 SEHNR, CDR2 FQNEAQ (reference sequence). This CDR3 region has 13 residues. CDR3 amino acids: CASSFMTQETEYF. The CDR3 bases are TGTGCCAGCAGCTTCATGACGCAAGAGACCGAGTACTTC.

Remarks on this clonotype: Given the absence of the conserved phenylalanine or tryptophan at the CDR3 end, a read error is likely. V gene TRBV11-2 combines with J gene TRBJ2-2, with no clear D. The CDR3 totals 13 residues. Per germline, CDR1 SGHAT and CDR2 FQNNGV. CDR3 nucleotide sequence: TGTGCCAGCATCTTCGAGAACATCGGGGAGCTGTTTTCT. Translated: CASIFENIGELFS.

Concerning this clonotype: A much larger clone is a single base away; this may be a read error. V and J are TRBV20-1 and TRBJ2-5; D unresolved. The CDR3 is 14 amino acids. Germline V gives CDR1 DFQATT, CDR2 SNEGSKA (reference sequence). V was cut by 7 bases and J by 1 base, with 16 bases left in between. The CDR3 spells CSVEHLSGQETQYF. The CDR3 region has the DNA TGCAGTGTCGAACACCTCTCGGGCCAAGAGACCCAGTACTTC.

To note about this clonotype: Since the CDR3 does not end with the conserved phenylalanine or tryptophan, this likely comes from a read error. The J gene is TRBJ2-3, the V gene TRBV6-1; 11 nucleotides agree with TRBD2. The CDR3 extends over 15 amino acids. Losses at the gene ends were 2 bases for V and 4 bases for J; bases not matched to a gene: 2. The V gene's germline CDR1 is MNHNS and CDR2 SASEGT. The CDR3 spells CASSELAGGPDTQYL. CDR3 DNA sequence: TGTGCCAGCAGTGAATTAGCGGGAGGGCCAGATACGCAGTATTTA.

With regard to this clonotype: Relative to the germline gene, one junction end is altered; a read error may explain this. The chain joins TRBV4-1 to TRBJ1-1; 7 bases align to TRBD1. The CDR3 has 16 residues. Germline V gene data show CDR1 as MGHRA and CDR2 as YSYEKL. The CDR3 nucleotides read TGCGCCAGCAGCCACGTCCTGGACAGGATGAAGACTGAAGCTTTCTTT. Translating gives CASSHVLDRMKTEAFF.

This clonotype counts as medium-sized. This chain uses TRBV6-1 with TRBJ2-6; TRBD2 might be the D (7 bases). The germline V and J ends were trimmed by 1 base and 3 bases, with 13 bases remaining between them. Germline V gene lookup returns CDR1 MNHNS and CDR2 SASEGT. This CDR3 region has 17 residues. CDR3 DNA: TGTGCCAGCAGTGAAGTGGGAGGGGGTGTTGGGGCCAACGTCCTGACTTTC. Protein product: CASSEVGGGVGANVLTF.

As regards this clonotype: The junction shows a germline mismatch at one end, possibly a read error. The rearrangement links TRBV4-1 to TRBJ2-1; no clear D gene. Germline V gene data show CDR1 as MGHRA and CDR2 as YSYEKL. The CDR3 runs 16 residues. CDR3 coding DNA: TGCGCCAGCAGACAAGTAGACATACTCTCCTACAATGAGCAGCTCTTC. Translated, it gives CASRQVDILSYNEQLF.

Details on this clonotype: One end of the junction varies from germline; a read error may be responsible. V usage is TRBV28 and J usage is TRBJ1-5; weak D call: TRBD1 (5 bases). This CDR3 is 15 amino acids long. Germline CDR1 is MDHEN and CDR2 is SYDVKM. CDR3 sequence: CASSSRWRGDQPHHF. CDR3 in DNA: TGTGCCAGCTCCTCCAGGTGGAGGGGCGATCAGCCCCATCATTTT.

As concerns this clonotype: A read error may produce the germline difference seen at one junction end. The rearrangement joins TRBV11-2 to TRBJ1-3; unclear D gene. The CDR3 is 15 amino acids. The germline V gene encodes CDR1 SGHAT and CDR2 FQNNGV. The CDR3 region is CASSADLNSGNTIYF. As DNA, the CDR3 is TGTGCAAGCAGCGCAGACTTGAACTCTGGAAACACCATATATTTT.

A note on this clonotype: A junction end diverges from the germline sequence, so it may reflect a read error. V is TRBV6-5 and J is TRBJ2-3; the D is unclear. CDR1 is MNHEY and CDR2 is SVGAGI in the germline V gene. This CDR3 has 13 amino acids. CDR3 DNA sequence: TGTGCCAGCACTTACAAGTGGGAAGATACGCGGTATTTT. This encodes CASTYKWEDTRYF.